Listed below are T cell receptor beta chains from one sample, sequenced in a study of blood T cell repertoires in COVID-19. This table comes from immunoSEQ multiplex PCR, and its TCRdb copy is limited to in-frame clones, with some not included. The data contain a few hundred thousand clones, approximately 92% of them singletons. Sequencing was carried out using peripheral blood. These receptors were taken from a woman in her twenties or thirties with COVID-19, enrolled during active disease. Each CDR3 is given with its conserved first and last residue. D genes are given only for firm matches. Expanded clones are given a class, and other clones once, few, many or no size at all.

clone_size j_call d_call v_call cdr3_nt cdr3_aa
NA TRBJ2-1 TRBD1 TRBV6-4 TGTGCCAGCAGTAAACAGGGGGACCCCTACAATGAGCAGTTCTTC CASSKQGDPYNEQFF
NA TRBJ2-2 TRBD2 TRBV19 TGTGCCAGTAGGCCCCAAGCGGGGTACACCGGGGAGCTGTTTTTT CASRPQAGYTGELFF
NA TRBJ2-4 TRBD1 TRBV6-5 TGTGCCGGCTCCGCGGACAGGGGATCCAAAAACATTCAGTACTTC CAGSADRGSKNIQYF
once TRBJ1-3 NA TRBV6-5 TGTGCCAGCAGACAGTCCCCTGGAAACACCATATATTTT CASRQSPGNTIYF
NA TRBJ1-1 NA TRBV30 TGTGCCTGGACCACGACAGCGAACACTGAAGCTTTCTTT CAWTTTANTEAFF
NA TRBJ1-5 TRBD1 TRBV5-1 TGCGCCAGCAGCTGGGGGACAGGAGGAGATCAGCCCCAGCATTTT CASSWGTGGDQPQHF
NA TRBJ1-5 NA TRBV15 TGTGCCACCGGGGACTATTATAGCAATCAGCCCCAGCATTTT CATGDYYSNQPQHF
NA TRBJ2-7 NA TRBV4-1 TGCGCCAGCAGCCAAGTGGGGGAGGACGAGCAGTACTTC CASSQVGEDEQYF
NA TRBJ1-2 TRBD1 TRBV7-2 TGTGCCAGCAGCTTAGTAGGGACAGGGCTTGACTATGGCTACACCTTC CASSLVGTGLDYGYTF
NA TRBJ1-5 NA TRBV2 TGTGCCAGCAGGGGAGGGGTGGCTCAGCCCCAGCATTTT CASRGGVAQPQHF
NA TRBJ2-7 TRBD2 TRBV7-9 TGTGCCAGCAGCTCCTTAGCGGGAGAGGGAGCCTACGAGCAGTACTTC CASSSLAGEGAYEQYF
NA TRBJ2-7 TRBD1 TRBV25-1 TGTGCCAGCGGCCGATCACGCGAGGACAGGGGGAGTCCCTACGAGCAGTACTTC CASGRSREDRGSPYEQYF
NA TRBJ1-5 NA TRBV28 TGTGCCAGCAGTTTAGATCTCGCCGAGTCCCAGCATTTT CASSLDLAESQHF
NA TRBJ2-7 NA TRBV27 TGTGCCAGCAGTTTAGCAGGGTCCCCCTACGAGCAGTACTTC CASSLAGSPYEQYF
NA TRBJ2-3 TRBD1 TRBV11-1 TGTGCCAGCAGCCCGCGGACAGGGGCCAGGGATACGCAGTATTTT CASSPRTGARDTQYF
NA TRBJ2-2 TRBD2 TRBV7-7 TGTGCTAGCAGCCTACTAGCGGGAGAATCGGGCGGGGAGCTGTTTTTT CASSLLAGESGGELFF
NA TRBJ2-7 NA TRBV12-5 TGTGCTAGTGGTTTGGTAGGACGGGAAAATTCCTACGAGCAGTACTTC CASGLVGRENSYEQYF
NA TRBJ2-3 NA TRBV7-2 TGTGCCAGCAGCGGAGACCTCGGAGATACGCAGTATTTT CASSGDLGDTQYF
NA TRBJ2-5 TRBD2 TRBV30 TGTGCCTGGAGTCGTAGGACTAGCGGGATGGAGACCCAGTACTTC CAWSRRTSGMETQYF
NA TRBJ2-1 TRBD2 TRBV29-1 TGCAGCGTTGCCTTTTTAGCGGGAGGGCCACATGAGCAGTTCTTC CSVAFLAGGPHEQFF
NA TRBJ2-1 TRBD1 TRBV11-2 TGTGCCAGCAGCTGGGGACAGGGGGCGCGGAATGAGCAGTTCTTC CASSWGQGARNEQFF
NA TRBJ2-2 NA TRBV24-1 TGTGCCACCAGTGATTTGCAGGGATCAAACACCGGGGAGCTGTTTTTT CATSDLQGSNTGELFF
NA TRBJ2-2 NA TRBV6-5 TGTGCCAGCAGTTACTCGGTGACAGACATCACCGGGGAGCTGTTTTTT CASSYSVTDITGELFF
few TRBJ1-1 NA TRBV30 TGTGCCTGGAGTGTGGGAGTAAACACTGAAGCTTTCTTT CAWSVGVNTEAFF
NA TRBJ1-6 NA TRBV4-3 TGCGCCAGCAGCCAAGATACCCAGTACTCCTATAATTCACCCCTCCACTTT CASSQDTQYSYNSPLHF
NA TRBJ2-2 TRBD1 TRBV5-6 TGTGCCAGCAGCTTGGTGGACAGGGGGCCCAACGGGGAGCTGTTTTTT CASSLVDRGPNGELFF
NA TRBJ2-7 TRBD1 TRBV5-1 TGCGCCAGCAGCGGGGGACAGGGTTACAACGAGCAGTACTTC CASSGGQGYNEQYF
NA TRBJ1-1 NA TRBV7-3 TGTGCCAGCAGCTTACAGGGCGGCACTGAAGCTTTCTTT CASSLQGGTEAFF
NA TRBJ2-3 TRBD1 TRBV19 TGTGCCAGTAGCCAAAGGATCCCGGGACAGGGCAGAGATACGCAGTATTTT CASSQRIPGQGRDTQYF
NA TRBJ2-7 NA TRBV7-8 TGTGCCAGCAGCTTGGGCGGGGCCTGGGAGCAGTACTTC CASSLGGAWEQYF
NA TRBJ1-2 NA TRBV6-5 TGTGCCAGCAGTTACGGCAGGGTGGGTGGCTACACCTTC CASSYGRVGGYTF